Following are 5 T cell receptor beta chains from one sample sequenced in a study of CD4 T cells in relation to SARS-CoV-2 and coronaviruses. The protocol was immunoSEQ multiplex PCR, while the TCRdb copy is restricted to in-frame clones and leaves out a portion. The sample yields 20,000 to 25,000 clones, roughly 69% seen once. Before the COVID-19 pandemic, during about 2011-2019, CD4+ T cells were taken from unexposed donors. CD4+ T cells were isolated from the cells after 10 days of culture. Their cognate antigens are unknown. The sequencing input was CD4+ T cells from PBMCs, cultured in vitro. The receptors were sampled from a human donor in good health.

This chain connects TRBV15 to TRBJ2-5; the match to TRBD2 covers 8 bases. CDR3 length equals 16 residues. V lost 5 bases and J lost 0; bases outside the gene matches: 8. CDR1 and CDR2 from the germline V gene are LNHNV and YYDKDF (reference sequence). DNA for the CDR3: TGTGCCACCAGCGGAGGGGCTAGCGGGTACCAAGAGACCCAGTACTTC. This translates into CATSGGASGYQETQYF.

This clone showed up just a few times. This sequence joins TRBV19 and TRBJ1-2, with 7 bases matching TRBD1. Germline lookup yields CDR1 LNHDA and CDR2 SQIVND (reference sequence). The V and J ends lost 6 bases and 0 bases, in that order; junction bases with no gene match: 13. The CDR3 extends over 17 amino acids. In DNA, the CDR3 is TGTGCCAGTAGGACGAGACAGGGCGGGGTCTCTAACTATGGCTACACCTTC. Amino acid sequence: CASRTRQGGVSNYGYTF.

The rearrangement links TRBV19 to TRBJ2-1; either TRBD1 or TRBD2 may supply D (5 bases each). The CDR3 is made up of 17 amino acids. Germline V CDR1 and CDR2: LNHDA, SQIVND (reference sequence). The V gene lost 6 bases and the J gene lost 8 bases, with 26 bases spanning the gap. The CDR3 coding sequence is TGTGCCAGTAGGGACCTACATCTGGGTAGAGGGGTCGATGAGCAGTTCTTC. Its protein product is CASRDLHLGRGVDEQFF.

Here the CDR3 DNA reads TGCGCCAGCAGCCTTAACGACCGGCCGTTGGAGACCCAGTACTTC. This sequence encodes CASSLNDRPLETQYF. V usage is TRBV5-1 and J usage is TRBJ2-5; D ambiguous. This CDR3 is built from 15 residues. From germline, CDR1 is SGHRS and CDR2 YFSETQ. V was trimmed by 4 bases and J by 5 bases, leaving 18 bases between them.

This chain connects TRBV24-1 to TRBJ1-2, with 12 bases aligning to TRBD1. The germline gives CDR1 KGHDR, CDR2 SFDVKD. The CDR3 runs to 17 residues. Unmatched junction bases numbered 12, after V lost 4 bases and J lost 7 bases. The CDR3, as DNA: TGTGCCACCAGTGAAGGGACAGGGGGCGCGGTGTTTCGTGGCTACACCTTC. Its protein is CATSEGTGGAVFRGYTF.